The TCR beta chain described here comes from a study of breast tumors, draining lymph nodes, adjacent tissues. Per the germline V gene, CDR1 is SGHDT and CDR2 is YYEEEE. V dropped 0 bases and J dropped 5 bases, with 14 bases sitting between them. The CDR3 length is 15 residues. This clonotype was observed at least ten times. The antigen is undetermined. Regarding the study as a whole: Tumor T cell lymph node origin was a supported hypothesis, not proven. Tumors had less TCR diversity than lymph nodes, more than nontumor tissue. Data fit most tumor T cells coming from lymph node, expanding in tumor. Tumor and nontumor repertoires were significantly more similar in luminal-like than in basal-like breast cancer.

Axillary draining lymph nodes of breast cancer patients supplied the node samples. Each CDR3 protein is one row after TCRdb ran MiXCR on the multiplex PCR reads. The sample shows under 250,000 distinct CDR3 sequences, about a third of them seen only once. The gene calls are TRBV5-6 and TRBJ2-5, with a tentative D call TRBD1 (5 bases). The sample consisted of axillary lymph node tissue. This TCR was sampled from a female donor with breast cancer. Some clones in this sample may be carry-over from other donors' samples. The CDR3 DNA sequence: TGTGCCAGCAGCTTGGGGTGGCCTCAGGGCGAGACCCAGTACTTC. The encoded protein is CASSLGWPQGETQYF. Complete variable domain (other parts from reference TRBV5-6 and TRBJ2-5): DAGVTQSPTHLIKTRGQQVTLRCSPKSGHDTVSWYQQALGQGPQFIFQYYEEEERQRGNFPDRFSGHQFPNYSSELNVNALLLGDSALYLCASSLGWPQGETQYFGPGTRLLVL.